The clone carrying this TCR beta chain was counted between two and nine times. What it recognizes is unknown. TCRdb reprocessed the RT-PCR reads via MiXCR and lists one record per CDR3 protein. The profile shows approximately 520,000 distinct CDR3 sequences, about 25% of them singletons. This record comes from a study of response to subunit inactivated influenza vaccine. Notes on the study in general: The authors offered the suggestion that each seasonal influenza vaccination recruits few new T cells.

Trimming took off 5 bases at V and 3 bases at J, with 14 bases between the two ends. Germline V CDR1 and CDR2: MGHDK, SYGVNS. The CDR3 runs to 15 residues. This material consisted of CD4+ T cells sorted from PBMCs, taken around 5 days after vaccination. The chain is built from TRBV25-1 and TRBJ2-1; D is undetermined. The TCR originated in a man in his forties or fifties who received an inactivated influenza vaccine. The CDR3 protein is CASSRGPSRYNEQFF. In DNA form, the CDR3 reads TGTGCCAGCAGTCGTGGCCCGTCCCGCTACAATGAGCAGTTCTTC. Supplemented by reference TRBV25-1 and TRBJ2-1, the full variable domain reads EADIYQTPRYLVIGTGKKITLECSQTMGHDKMYWYQQDPGMELHLIHYSYGVNSTEKGDLSSESTVSRIRTEHFPLTLESARPSHTSQYLCASSRGPSRYNEQFFGPGTRLTVL.